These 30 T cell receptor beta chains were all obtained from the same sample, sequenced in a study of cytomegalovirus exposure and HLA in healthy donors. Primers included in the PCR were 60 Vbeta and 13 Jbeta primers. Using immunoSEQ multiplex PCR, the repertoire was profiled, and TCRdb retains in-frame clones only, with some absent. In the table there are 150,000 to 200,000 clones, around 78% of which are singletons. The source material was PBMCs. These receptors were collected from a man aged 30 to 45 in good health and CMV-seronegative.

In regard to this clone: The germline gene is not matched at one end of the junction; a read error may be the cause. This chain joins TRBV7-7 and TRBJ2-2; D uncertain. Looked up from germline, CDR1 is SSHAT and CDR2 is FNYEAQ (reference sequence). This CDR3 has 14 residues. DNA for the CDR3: TGTGCTAGCAGCTTGGGCAAGAACACCGGGGAGCTGTTTTTT. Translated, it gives CASSLGKNTGELFF. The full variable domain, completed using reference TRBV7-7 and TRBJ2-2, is GAGVSQSPRYKVTKRGQDVTLRCDPISSHATLYWYQQALGQGPEFLTYFNYEAQPDKSGLPSDRFSAERPEGSISTLTIQRTEQRDSAMYRCASSLGKNTGELFFGEGSRLTVL.

CDR3 residues: CASSKTGGAGNTIYF. The DNA of the CDR3 is TGTGCCAGCAGTAAGACAGGGGGCGCCGGAAACACCATATATTTT. The chain uses TRBV6-5 and TRBJ1-3; 10 nucleotides match TRBD1. The V gene's germline CDR1 is MNHEY and CDR2 SVGAGI. The V gene end was trimmed by 5 bases and the J gene end by 4 bases; junction bases not matched to a gene: 5. The CDR3 has 15 residues.

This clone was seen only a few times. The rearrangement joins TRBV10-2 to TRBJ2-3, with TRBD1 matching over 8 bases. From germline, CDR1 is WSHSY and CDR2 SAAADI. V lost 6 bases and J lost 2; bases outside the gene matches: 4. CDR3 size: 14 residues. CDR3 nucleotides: TGCGCCAGCAGGGACAGGGTGGCCACAGATACGCAGTATTTT. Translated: CASRDRVATDTQYF.

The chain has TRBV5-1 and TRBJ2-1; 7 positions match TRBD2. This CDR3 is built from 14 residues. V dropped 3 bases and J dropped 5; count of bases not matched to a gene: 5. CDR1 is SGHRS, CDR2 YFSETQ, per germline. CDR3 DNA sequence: TGCGCCAGCAGCTCCGGGGGAGGGGACAATGAGCAGTTCTTC. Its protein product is CASSSGGGDNEQFF.

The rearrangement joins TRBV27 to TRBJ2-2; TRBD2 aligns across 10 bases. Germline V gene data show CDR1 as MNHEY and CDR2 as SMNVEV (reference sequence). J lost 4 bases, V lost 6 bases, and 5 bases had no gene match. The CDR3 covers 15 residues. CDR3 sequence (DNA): TGTGCCAGCAGATCTAGCGGGAGAATCACCGGGGAGCTGTTTTTT. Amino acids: CASRSSGRITGELFF.

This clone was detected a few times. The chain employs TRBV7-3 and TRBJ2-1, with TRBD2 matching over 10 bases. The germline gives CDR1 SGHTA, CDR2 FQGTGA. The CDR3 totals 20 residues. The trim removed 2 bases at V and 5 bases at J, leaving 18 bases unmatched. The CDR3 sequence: CASSLWLSSGSSDFHNEQFF. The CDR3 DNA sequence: TGTGCCAGCAGCTTATGGTTATCTAGCGGGAGCTCAGACTTCCACAATGAGCAGTTCTTC. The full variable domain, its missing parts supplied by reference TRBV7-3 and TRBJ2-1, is GAGVSQTPSNKVTEKGKYVELRCDPISGHTALYWYRQSLGQGPEFLIYFQGTGAADDSGLPNDRFFAVRPEGSVSTLKIQRTERGDSAVYLCASSLWLSSGSSDFHNEQFFGPGTRLTVL.

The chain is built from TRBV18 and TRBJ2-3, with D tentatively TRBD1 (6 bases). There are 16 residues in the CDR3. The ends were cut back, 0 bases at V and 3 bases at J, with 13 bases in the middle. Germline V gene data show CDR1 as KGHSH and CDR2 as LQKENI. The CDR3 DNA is TGTGCCAGCTCACCACCGGGCAGGGGCTCGACAGATACGCAGTATTTT. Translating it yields CASSPPGRGSTDTQYF.

In DNA form, the CDR3 reads TGCAGCGTGGGGGAGGGAGGGGCCAACGTCCTGACTTTC. Translation gives CSVGEGGANVLTF. The chain links TRBV29-1 to TRBJ2-6, with 7 bases lining up with TRBD2. CDR1 is SQVTM and CDR2 is ANQGSEA in the germline V gene. This CDR3 comprises 13 residues. V dropped 6 bases and J dropped 4; count of bases not matched to a gene: 3.

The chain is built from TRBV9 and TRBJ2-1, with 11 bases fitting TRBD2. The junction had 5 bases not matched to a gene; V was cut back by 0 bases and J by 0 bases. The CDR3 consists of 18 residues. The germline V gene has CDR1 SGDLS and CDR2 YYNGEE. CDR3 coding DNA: TGTGCCAGCAGCGTAGATGGGACTAGCGGACGCTCCTACAATGAGCAGTTCTTC. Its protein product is CASSVDGTSGRSYNEQFF. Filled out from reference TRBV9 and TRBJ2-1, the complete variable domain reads DSGVTQTPKHLITATGQRVTLRCSPRSGDLSVYWYQQSLDQGLQFLIQYYNGEERAKGNILERFSAQQFPDLHSELNLSSLELGDSALYFCASSVDGTSGRSYNEQFFGPGTRLTVL.

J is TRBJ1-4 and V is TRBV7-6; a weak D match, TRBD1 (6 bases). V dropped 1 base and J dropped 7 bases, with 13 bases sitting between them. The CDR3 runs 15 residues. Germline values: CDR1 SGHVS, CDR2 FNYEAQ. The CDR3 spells CASSLGGGAGEKLFF. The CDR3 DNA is TGTGCCAGCAGCTTAGGAGGGGGGGCGGGTGAAAAACTGTTTTTT.

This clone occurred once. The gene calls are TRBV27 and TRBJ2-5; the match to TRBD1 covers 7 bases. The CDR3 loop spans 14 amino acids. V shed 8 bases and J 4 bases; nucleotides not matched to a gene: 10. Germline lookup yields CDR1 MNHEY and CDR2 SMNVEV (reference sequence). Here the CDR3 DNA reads TGTGCCAGCGCCCCAGGGGGTATGGCAGAGACCCAGTACTTC. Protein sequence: CASAPGGMAETQYF.

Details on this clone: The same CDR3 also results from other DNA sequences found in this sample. CDR3 bases: TGTGCCAGTAGTAGGGACTTCTACAATGAGCAGTTCTTC. Its translation: CASSRDFYNEQFF. The V call is TRBV19, the J call TRBJ2-1; a weak D match, TRBD2 (6 bases). The CDR3 spans 13 residues. In germline, CDR1 is LNHDA, CDR2 SQIVND (reference sequence). The germline V and J ends were trimmed by 4 bases and 3 bases, with 7 bases remaining between them. Supplemented by reference TRBV19 and TRBJ2-1, the full variable domain reads DGGITQSPKYLFRKEGQNVTLSCEQNLNHDAMYWYRQDPGQGLRLIYYSQIVNDFQKGDIAEGYSVSREKKESFPLTVTSAQKNPTAFYLCASSRDFYNEQFFGPGTRLTVL.

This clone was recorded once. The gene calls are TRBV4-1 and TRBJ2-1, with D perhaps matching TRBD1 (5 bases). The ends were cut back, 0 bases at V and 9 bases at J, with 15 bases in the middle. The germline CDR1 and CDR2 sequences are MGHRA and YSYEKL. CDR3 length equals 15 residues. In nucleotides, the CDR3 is TGCGCCAGCAGCCAAGATCGGTTAGACAGAGTTGAGCAGTTCTTC. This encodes CASSQDRLDRVEQFF.

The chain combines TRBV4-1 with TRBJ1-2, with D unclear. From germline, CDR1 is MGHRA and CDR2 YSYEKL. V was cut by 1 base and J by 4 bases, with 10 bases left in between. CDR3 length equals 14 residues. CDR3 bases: TGCGCCAGCAGCCAAGTTCAACAGACCTATGGCTACACCTTC. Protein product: CASSQVQQTYGYTF.

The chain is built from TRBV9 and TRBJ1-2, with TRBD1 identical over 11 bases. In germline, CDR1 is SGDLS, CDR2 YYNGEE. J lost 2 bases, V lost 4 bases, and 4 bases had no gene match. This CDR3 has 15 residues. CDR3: CASSPRDRGNYGYTF. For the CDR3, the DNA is TGTGCCAGCAGCCCTCGGGACAGGGGGAACTATGGCTACACCTTC.

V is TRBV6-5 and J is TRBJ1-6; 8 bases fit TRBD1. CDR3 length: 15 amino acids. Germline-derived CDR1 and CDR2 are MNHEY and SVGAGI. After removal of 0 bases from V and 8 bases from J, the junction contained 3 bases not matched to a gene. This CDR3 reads CASSYSLTGDSPLHF. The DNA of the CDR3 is TGTGCCAGCAGTTACTCTTTGACAGGGGATTCACCCCTCCACTTT.

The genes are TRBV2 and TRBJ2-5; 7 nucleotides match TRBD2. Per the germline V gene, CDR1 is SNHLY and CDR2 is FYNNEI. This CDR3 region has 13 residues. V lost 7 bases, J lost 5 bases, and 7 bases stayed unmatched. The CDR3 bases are TGTGCCAGCACTCTGACTAGCTGGGAGACCCAGTACTTC. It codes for CASTLTSWETQYF.

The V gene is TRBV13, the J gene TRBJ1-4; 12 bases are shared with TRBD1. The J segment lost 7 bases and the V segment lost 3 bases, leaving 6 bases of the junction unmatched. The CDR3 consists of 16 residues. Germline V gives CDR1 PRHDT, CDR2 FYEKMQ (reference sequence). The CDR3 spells CASSLGTGGRGEKLFF. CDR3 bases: TGTGCCAGCAGCTTGGGGACAGGGGGCCGAGGTGAAAAACTGTTTTTT.

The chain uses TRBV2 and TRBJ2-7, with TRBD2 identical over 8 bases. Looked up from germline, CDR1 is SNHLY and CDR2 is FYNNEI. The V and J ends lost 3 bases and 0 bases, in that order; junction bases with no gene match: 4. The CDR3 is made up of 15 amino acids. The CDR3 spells CASSELAGSSYEQYF. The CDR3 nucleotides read TGTGCCAGCAGTGAGCTAGCGGGTAGCTCCTACGAGCAGTACTTC. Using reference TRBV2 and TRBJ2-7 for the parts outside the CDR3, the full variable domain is EPEVTQTPSHQVTQMGQEVILRCVPISNHLYFYWYRQILGQKVEFLVSFYNNEISEKSEIFDDQFSVERPDGSNFTLKIRSTKLEDSAMYFCASSELAGSSYEQYFGPGTRLTVT.

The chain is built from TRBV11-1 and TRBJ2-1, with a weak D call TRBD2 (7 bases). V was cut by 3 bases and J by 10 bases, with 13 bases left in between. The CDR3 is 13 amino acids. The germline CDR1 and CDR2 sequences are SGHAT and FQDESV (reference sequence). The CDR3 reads CASSFGGPGEQFF. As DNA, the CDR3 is TGTGCCAGCAGCTTCGGGGGGCCGGGCGAGCAGTTCTTC.

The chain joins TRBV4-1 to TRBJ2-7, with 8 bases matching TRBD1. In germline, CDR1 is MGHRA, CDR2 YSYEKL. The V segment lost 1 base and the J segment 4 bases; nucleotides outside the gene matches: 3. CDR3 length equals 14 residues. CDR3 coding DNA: TGCGCCAGCAGCCAAGGGACAGGGCGATACGAGCAGTACTTC. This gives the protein CASSQGTGRYEQYF.

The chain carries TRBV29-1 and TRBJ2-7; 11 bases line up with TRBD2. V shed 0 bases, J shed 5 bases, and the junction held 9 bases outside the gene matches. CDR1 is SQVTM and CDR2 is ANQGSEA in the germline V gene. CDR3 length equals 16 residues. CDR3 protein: CSVEEATSGSFNEQYF. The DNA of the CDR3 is TGCAGCGTTGAAGAAGCAACTAGCGGGAGCTTTAACGAGCAGTACTTC.

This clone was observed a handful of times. In DNA, the CDR3 is TGTGCCAGCAGTCCTAAGACAGGAGGAATTCAGCCCCAGCATTTT. Residues: CASSPKTGGIQPQHF. This chain links TRBV6-1 with TRBJ1-5; a weak D match, TRBD1 (6 bases). This CDR3 comprises 15 residues. Germline CDR1 MNHNS, CDR2 SASEGT. Trimming took off 5 bases at V and 6 bases at J, with 17 bases between the two ends.

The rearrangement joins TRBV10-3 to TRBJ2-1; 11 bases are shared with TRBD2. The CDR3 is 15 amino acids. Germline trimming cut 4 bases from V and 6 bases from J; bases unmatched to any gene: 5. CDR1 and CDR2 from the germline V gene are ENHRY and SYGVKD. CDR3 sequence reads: CAISAELAGANEQFF. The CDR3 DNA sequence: TGTGCCATCAGTGCTGAACTAGCGGGAGCCAATGAGCAGTTCTTC.

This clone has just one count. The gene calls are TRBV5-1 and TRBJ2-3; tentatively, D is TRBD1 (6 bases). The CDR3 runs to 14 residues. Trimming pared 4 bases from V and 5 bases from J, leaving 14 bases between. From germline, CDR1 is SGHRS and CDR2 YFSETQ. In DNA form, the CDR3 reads TGCGCCAGCAGCCAGGGGACGGCCCAAGATACGCAGTATTTT. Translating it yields CASSQGTAQDTQYF.

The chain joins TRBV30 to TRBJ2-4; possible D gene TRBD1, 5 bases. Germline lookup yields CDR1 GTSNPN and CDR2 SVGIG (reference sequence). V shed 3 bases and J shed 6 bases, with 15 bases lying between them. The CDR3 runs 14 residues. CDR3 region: CAWSWVGVRNIQYF. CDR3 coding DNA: TGTGCCTGGAGCTGGGTAGGGGTGAGAAACATTCAGTACTTC.

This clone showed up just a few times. This chain's CDR3 is CSGQIAGNTIYF. CDR3 in DNA: TGCAGCGGTCAGATAGCGGGAAACACCATATATTTT. The V gene is TRBV29-1, the J gene TRBJ1-3; no firm D call. CDR3 length: 12 residues. Germline V gives CDR1 SQVTM, CDR2 ANQGSEA. V was cut by 7 bases and J by 4 bases, with 11 bases left in between.

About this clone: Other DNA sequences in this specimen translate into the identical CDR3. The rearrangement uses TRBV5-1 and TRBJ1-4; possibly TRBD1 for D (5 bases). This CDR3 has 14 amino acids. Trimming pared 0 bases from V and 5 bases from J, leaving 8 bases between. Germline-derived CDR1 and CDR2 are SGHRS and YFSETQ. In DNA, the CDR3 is TGCGCCAGCAGCTTGGGGGGCCTGAATGAAAAACTGTTTTTT. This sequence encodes CASSLGGLNEKLFF.

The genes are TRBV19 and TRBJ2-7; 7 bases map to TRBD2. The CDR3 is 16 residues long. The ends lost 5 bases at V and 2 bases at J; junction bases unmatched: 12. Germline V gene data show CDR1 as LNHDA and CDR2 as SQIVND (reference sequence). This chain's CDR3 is CASSRGGGREAYEQYF. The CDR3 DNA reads TGTGCCAGTAGTCGTGGGGGGGGTCGGGAAGCCTACGAGCAGTACTTC.

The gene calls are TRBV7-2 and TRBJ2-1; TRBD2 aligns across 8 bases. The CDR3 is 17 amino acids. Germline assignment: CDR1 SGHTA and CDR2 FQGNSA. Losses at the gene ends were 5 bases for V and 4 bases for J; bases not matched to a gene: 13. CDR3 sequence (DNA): TGTGCCAGCAGCACCCAATTTAGCGGGAAAATATACAATGAGCAGTTCTTC. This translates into CASSTQFSGKIYNEQFF. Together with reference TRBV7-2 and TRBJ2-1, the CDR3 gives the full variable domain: GAGVSQSPSNKVTEKGKDVELRCDPISGHTALYWYRQSLGQGLEFLIYFQGNSAPDKSGLPSDRFSAERTGGSVSTLTIQRTQQEDSAVYLCASSTQFSGKIYNEQFFGPGTRLTVL.